The 11 T cell receptor beta chains presented below share a single source sample, sequenced in a study of OX40 agonist ivuxolimab in advanced cancers. The assay was immunoSEQ multiplex PCR, and TCRdb's table has in-frame clones only and misses some. The table shows approximately 56,000 clones, with about 81% occurring only once. The specimen was CD4+ or CD8+ T cells sorted from blood, collected in a trial of the OX40 agonist ivuxolimab. The receptors come from an adult with an advanced solid tumor such as melanoma, head and neck, liver or kidney cancer.

The rearrangement uses TRBV4-1 and TRBJ2-7; D is unclear. Looked up from germline, CDR1 is MGHRA and CDR2 is YSYEKL. V lost 0 bases, J lost 6 bases, and 18 bases lay in between. The CDR3 runs 16 residues. Here the CDR3 reads CASSQDVWVLGGEQYF. DNA for the CDR3: TGCGCCAGCAGCCAAGACGTCTGGGTCCTGGGCGGCGAGCAGTACTTC.

V gene TRBV28 combines with J gene TRBJ1-2; 9 nucleotides agree with TRBD1. Trimming at V came to 6 bases and at J to 6 bases, leaving 11 bases not matched to a gene. Per the germline V gene, CDR1 is MDHEN and CDR2 is SYDVKM. This CDR3 is 15 amino acids long. CDR3: CASSYPRTGEDGYTF. The CDR3 region has the DNA TGTGCCAGCAGCTACCCGCGGACAGGGGAGGATGGCTACACCTTC.

The J gene is TRBJ1-4, the V gene TRBV27, with 8 bases fitting TRBD1. Losses at the gene ends were 6 bases for V and 5 bases for J; bases not matched to a gene: 11. CDR1 and CDR2 from the germline V gene are MNHEY and SMNVEV (reference sequence). The CDR3 length is 16 residues. This CDR3 reads CASSLIGTGLNEKLFF. The CDR3 nucleotides are TGTGCCAGCAGCCTCATCGGGACAGGCCTAAATGAAAAACTGTTTTTT.

This chain links TRBV5-1 with TRBJ1-1; D call uncertain. The CDR3 has 16 amino acids. The V end lost 0 bases, the J end lost 1 base, and 13 bases lay between the germline ends. CDR1 SGHRS and CDR2 YFSETQ come from the germline V gene. The CDR3 here is CASSLAGRARNTEAFF. The CDR3 nucleotides read TGCGCCAGCAGCTTGGCCGGGAGGGCTCGGAACACTGAAGCTTTCTTT.

V and J are TRBV20-1 and TRBJ1-2, with no clear D. V gave up 6 bases and J gave up 8 bases, with 4 bases separating them. The germline V gene encodes CDR1 DFQATT and CDR2 SNEGSKA (reference sequence). This CDR3 is built from 8 residues. The CDR3 nucleotides read TGCAGTGCAAACGGCTACACCTTC. Residues: CSANGYTF.

J is TRBJ1-6 and V is TRBV27, with unresolved D. Per germline, CDR1 MNHEY and CDR2 SMNVEV (reference sequence). The CDR3 is made up of 15 amino acids. V lost 2 bases to trimming and J lost 6 bases, with 11 bases between them. The CDR3 bases are TGTGCCAGCAGTTTAATGGGTGGAGGTAATTCACCCCTCCACTTT. It codes for CASSLMGGGNSPLHF.

A few counts support this clone. The gene calls are TRBV28 and TRBJ2-7, with TRBD1 identical over 8 bases. Germline trimming cut 5 bases from V and 1 base from J; bases unmatched to any gene: 4. The CDR3 loop spans 14 amino acids. Germline assignment: CDR1 MDHEN and CDR2 SYDVKM. DNA for the CDR3: TGTGCCAGCAGTCGGACAGGGAGATCCTACGAGCAGTACTTC. Translated, it gives CASSRTGRSYEQYF.

The chain uses TRBV11-3 and TRBJ2-5; 9 positions match TRBD2. The germline V gene has CDR1 SGHNT and CDR2 YENEEA. This CDR3 is 17 amino acids long. The junction had 8 bases not matched to a gene; V was cut back by 1 base and J by 2 bases. The CDR3 DNA reads TGTGCCAGCAGCTTAGCCGCCGCAGCGGGGGGACAAGAGACCCAGTACTTC. Protein: CASSLAAAAGGQETQYF.

This clone was seen once. The chain carries TRBV11-3 and TRBJ1-1, with 9 bases fitting TRBD1. Germline V gives CDR1 SGHNT, CDR2 YENEEA. Trimming cost V 3 bases and J 6 bases; bases outside gene matches: 2. The CDR3 runs 13 residues. In nucleotides, the CDR3 is TGTGCCAGCAGCTTTACAGGGGGCTCTGAAGCTTTCTTT. This codes for CASSFTGGSEAFF.

The J gene is TRBJ1-4, the V gene TRBV21-1. TRBV21-1 is flagged as a pseudogene. The CDR3 totals 15 residues. This CDR3 is CARERPEATNEKLFF. In DNA form, the CDR3 reads TGTGCCAGGGAACGGCCAGAAGCAACTAATGAAAAACTGTTTTTT.

The CDR3 DNA follows: TGTGCCAGCAGCTTAAGGGCCAATTCACCCCTCCACTTT. Amino acid sequence: CASSLRANSPLHF. The chain joins TRBV13 to TRBJ1-6; D not certain. This CDR3 contains 13 residues. V was clipped by 2 bases and J by 7 bases, with 6 bases between them. Germline CDR1 and CDR2: PRHDT and FYEKMQ (reference sequence). Using reference TRBV13 and TRBJ1-6 for the parts outside the CDR3, the full variable domain is AAGVIQSPRHLIKEKRETATLKCYPIPRHDTVYWYQQGPGQDPQFLISFYEKMQSDKGSIPDRFSAQQFSDYHSELNMSSLELGDSALYFCASSLRANSPLHFGNGTRLTVT.